A selection of T cell receptor beta chains follows, all from one sample in a study of OX40 agonist ivuxolimab in advanced cancers. Produced via immunoSEQ multiplex PCR; TCRdb's table is partial and in-frame only. The data show more than 60,000 clones, 80% to 85% seen once. The sample here was CD4+ or CD8+ T cells sorted from blood, taken in a trial of the OX40 agonist ivuxolimab. All receptors come from an adult with an advanced solid tumor such as melanoma, head and neck, liver or kidney cancer. The CDR3 runs from the conserved cysteine through the conserved F or W. The D gene is left open where the match is weak. The listing skips clone size in some rows; elsewhere it reads once, few, many or a size class.

d_call j_call v_call clone_size cdr3_aa cdr3_nt
TRBD1 TRBJ1-2 TRBV23-1 once CASSHPLAGGYYGYTF TGCGCCAGCAGTCATCCTTTGGCAGGGGGTTACTATGGCTACACCTTC
. TRBJ1-2 TRBV6-1 . CASSDGRDLYGYTF TGTGCCAGCAGTGATGGCCGGGACCTCTATGGCTACACCTTC
TRBD1 TRBJ1-1 TRBV6-1 . CASSELNRGYTEAFF TGTGCCAGCAGTGAACTAAACAGGGGGTACACTGAAGCTTTCTTT
. TRBJ1-3 TRBV6-1 few CASFPGNTIYF TGTGCCAGCTTTCCTGGAAACACCATATATTTT
TRBD1 TRBJ1-6 TRBV2 . CASEGGQGVINSPLHF TGTGCCAGCGAAGGGGGACAGGGGGTGATTAATTCACCCCTCCACTTT
. TRBJ2-1 TRBV7-9 . CASSLAIEQFF TGTGCCAGCAGCTTAGCAATTGAGCAGTTCTTC
. TRBJ1-2 TRBV5-4 . CASSVYTAGYGYTF TGTGCCAGCAGCGTCTATACGGCAGGCTATGGCTACACCTTC
. TRBJ1-2 TRBV12-1 . CASSFPGYTF TGTGCCAGCAGCTTTCCAGGCTACACCTTC
TRBD2 TRBJ2-1 TRBV19 . CASSASLAGGNNEQFF TGTGCCAGTAGCGCTTCTCTAGCGGGGGGAAACAATGAGCAGTTCTTC
. TRBJ1-3 TRBV7-9 . CASSLGGGQRTAGNTIYF TGTGCCAGCAGCTTAGGTGGAGGACAGCGGACTGCCGGAAACACCATATATTTT
TRBD2 TRBJ2-7 TRBV28 . CASSRSAGLALEQYF TGTGCCAGCAGTAGGAGCGCGGGACTAGCTCTTGAGCAGTACTTC
. TRBJ1-5 TRBV7-9 few CASSLLNQPQHF TGTGCCAGCAGCTTATTAAATCAGCCCCAGCATTTT
TRBD1 TRBJ1-6 TRBV14 . CASSPGTGDSPLHF TGTGCCAGCAGTCCCGGGACAGGGGATTCACCCCTCCACTTT
. TRBJ2-7 TRBV20-1 . CSARDQAEQYF TGCAGTGCTAGAGATCAGGCCGAGCAGTACTTC
. TRBJ1-5 TRBV7-3 . CASSFSFNQPQHF TGTGCCAGCAGCTTCTCGTTCAATCAGCCCCAGCATTTT
. TRBJ1-1 TRBV19 . CASTEPGQPRNTEAFF TGTGCCAGTACCGAACCCGGACAGCCTCGGAACACTGAAGCTTTCTTT
. TRBJ2-2 TRBV18 few CASSPRLEGVNTGELFF TGTGCCAGCTCACCACGTTTGGAGGGGGTGAACACCGGGGAGCTGTTTTTT
. TRBJ1-3 TRBV9 once CASSGHSFSGNTIYF TGTGCCAGCAGCGGCCACAGCTTCTCTGGAAACACCATATATTTT
. TRBJ2-2 TRBV4-1 once CASSQEVPINTGELFF TGCGCCAGCAGCCAAGAGGTCCCAATAAACACCGGGGAGCTGTTTTTT
. TRBJ2-2 TRBV28 . CASSFPSPAGELFF TGTGCCAGCAGTTTCCCGTCCCCTGCCGGGGAGCTGTTTTTT
. TRBJ2-5 TRBV5-1 . CASSLAPQETQYF TGCGCCAGCAGCTTGGCCCCGCAAGAGACCCAGTACTTC
. TRBJ2-5 TRBV18 . CASSPDAGYQETQYF TGTGCCAGCTCACCAGACGCCGGCTACCAAGAGACCCAGTACTTC
. TRBJ1-6 TRBV19 few CATSIEDIAGSPLHF TGTGCCACTAGCATAGAGGACATCGCTGGTTCACCCCTCCACTTT
. TRBJ2-1 TRBV12-5 . CASAPHLETNEQFF TGTGCTAGTGCCCCACATCTAGAAACCAATGAGCAGTTCTTC
. TRBJ2-7 TRBV5-6 once CASSLAVGAGYYEQYF TGTGCCAGCAGCTTGGCAGTAGGTGCAGGGTACTACGAGCAGTACTTC
. TRBJ1-3 TRBV19 . CASTSIRGATGNTIYF TGTGCCAGTACCAGTATTCGGGGCGCAACCGGAAACACCATATATTTT
. TRBJ1-2 TRBV7-8 . CASSLHDGNYGYTF TGTGCCAGCAGCTTACATGACGGAAACTATGGCTACACCTTC
. TRBJ1-1 TRBV5-1 once CASSFGGGTEAFF TGCGCCAGCAGCTTCGGGGGTGGGACTGAAGCTTTCTTT
TRBD1 TRBJ1-6 TRBV19 many CASSQQGWASPLHF TGTGCCAGTAGTCAACAGGGGTGGGCTTCACCCCTCCACTTT
TRBD2 TRBJ2-7 TRBV6-5 . CASSGTSGGEQYF TGTGCCAGCAGTGGGACTAGCGGGGGTGAGCAGTACTTC
. TRBJ2-7 TRBV9 . CASSGQGRGQIYEQYF TGTGCCAGCAGCGGCCAGGGGAGGGGACAAATCTACGAGCAGTACTTC
TRBD1 TRBJ2-1 TRBV5-6 . CASSPRPGTGGWGNEQFF TGTGCCAGCAGCCCGCGTCCCGGGACAGGGGGCTGGGGCAATGAGCAGTTCTTC
. TRBJ2-6 TRBV7-2 . CASSLSHSWANVLTF TGTGCCAGCAGCCTTAGTCACAGCTGGGCCAACGTCCTGACTTTC
TRBD1 TRBJ1-1 TRBV28 . CASSGPGTGGITEAFF TGTGCCAGCAGTGGACCCGGGACAGGGGGCATCACTGAAGCTTTCTTT
. TRBJ1-2 TRBV2 . CASRQGGGQGYTF TGTGCCAGCAGGCAAGGGGGAGGGCAGGGCTACACCTTC
. TRBJ1-2 TRBV19 . CASTEGRANYGYTF TGTGCCAGTACGGAGGGCAGGGCTAACTATGGCTACACCTTC
. TRBJ1-5 TRBV6-6 . CASSYWGLGNQPQHF TGTGCCAGCAGTTACTGGGGGTTGGGCAATCAGCCCCAGCATTTT
. TRBJ1-1 TRBV6-5 once CASSPGATEAFF TGTGCCAGCAGTCCAGGGGCGACTGAAGCTTTCTTT
TRBD1 TRBJ2-4 TRBV6-1 few CASSEALVSDRILAKNIQYF TGTGCCAGCAGTGAAGCGCTTGTATCGGACAGGATCTTAGCCAAAAACATTCAGTACTTC
TRBD1 TRBJ1-2 TRBV29-1 . CSVEDSDRGLYGYTF TGCAGCGTTGAAGACTCGGACAGGGGGCTTTACGGCTACACCTTC
. TRBJ1-3 TRBV19 . CASREKQGTGNTIYF TGTGCCAGTAGAGAGAAACAGGGAACTGGAAACACCATATATTTT
. TRBJ1-3 TRBV7-6 . CASSLFTTDSGNTIYF TGTGCCAGCAGCTTATTTACAACTGACTCTGGAAACACCATATATTTT
. TRBJ2-2 TRBV7-3 . CASSLNTGELFF TGTGCCAGCAGCCTAAACACCGGGGAGCTGTTTTTT
. TRBJ1-2 TRBV9 . CASSVERTASLGYGYTF TGTGCCAGCAGCGTAGAACGGACAGCCTCGTTAGGCTATGGCTACACCTTC